Shown below are 20 T cell receptor beta chains from a single sample sequenced in a study of T cell responses to AZD1222 COVID-19 vaccine. TCRdb's table, derived via immunoSEQ multiplex PCR, lists solely in-frame clones and lacks some. The sample has over 100,000 clones, around 94% seen once. The sample was peripheral blood, taken on day 0 of AZD1222 vaccination. Receptors were obtained from an adult in good health.

The rearrangement uses TRBV11-2 and TRBJ1-1; D might be TRBD1 (6 bases). The CDR3 length is 14 residues. Trimming took off 8 bases at V and 1 base at J, with 14 bases between the two ends. Germline-derived CDR1 and CDR2 are SGHAT and FQNNGV. The CDR3 sequence is CASEQGFGNTEAFF. The CDR3 region has the DNA TGTGCCAGCGAACAGGGTTTTGGGAACACTGAAGCTTTCTTT.

This chain joins TRBV14 and TRBJ1-1; D is ambiguous. CDR1 is SGHDN and CDR2 is FVKESK in the germline V gene. CDR3 length equals 11 residues. V was pared by 3 bases and J by 9 bases, with 8 bases between. The CDR3 DNA sequence: TGTGCCAGCAGCCATCGACTGAAAGCTTTCTTT. Its translation: CASSHRLKAFF.

The chain uses TRBV5-4 and TRBJ1-2; D is possibly TRBD1 (5 bases). Per the germline V gene, CDR1 is SGHNT and CDR2 is YYREEE (reference sequence). CDR3 length: 13 residues. Trimming pared 4 bases from V and 3 bases from J, leaving 10 bases between. Here the CDR3 reads CASSHGGDYGYTF. The CDR3 bases are TGTGCCAGCAGCCACGGGGGGGACTATGGCTACACCTTC. Complete variable domain (other parts from reference TRBV5-4 and TRBJ1-2): ETGVTQSPTHLIKTRGQQVTLRCSSQSGHNTVSWYQQALGQGPQFIFQYYREEENGRGNFPPRFSGLQFPNYSSELNVNALELDDSALYLCASSHGGDYGYTFGSGTRLTVV.

The chain uses TRBV6-6 and TRBJ1-4; perhaps TRBD1 as D (5 bases). The CDR3 contains 15 residues. V was trimmed by 0 bases and J by 6 bases, leaving 11 bases between them. Per the germline V gene, CDR1 is MNHNY and CDR2 is SVGAGI (reference sequence). The CDR3 bases are TGTGCCAGCAGTTACTCTTTCAGGGAAGATGAAAAACTGTTTTTT. Residues: CASSYSFREDEKLFF.

This clone is a singleton in its sample. In nucleotides, the CDR3 is TGTGCCTGGAGTCCTCTGAGTGTGGGAGAGCAGTTCTTC. It encodes CAWSPLSVGEQFF. The rearrangement links TRBV30 to TRBJ2-1; D remains ambiguous. With 2 bases removed from V and 10 bases from J, the gap between germline ends came to 15 bases. Germline CDR1 is GTSNPN and CDR2 is SVGIG (reference sequence). The CDR3 has 13 amino acids.

The chain has TRBV10-3 and TRBJ2-7; possibly TRBD1 or TRBD2 for D (6 bases each). Germline V gene sequence: CDR1 ENHRY, CDR2 SYGVKD. Trimming took 4 bases from V and 5 from J, leaving 21 bases between them. This CDR3 has 16 amino acids. CDR3 nucleotide sequence: TGTGCCATCAGTGGGCCGGGGGCCAGTCCCTGGGACGAGCAGTACTTC. Translated, it gives CAISGPGASPWDEQYF.

The rearrangement links TRBV7-9 to TRBJ2-1, with a weak D call TRBD2 (5 bases). V lost 2 bases, J lost 6 bases, and 14 bases lay in between. Germline loops: CDR1 SEHNR, CDR2 FQNEAQ (reference sequence). The CDR3 has 15 residues. DNA for the CDR3: TGTGCCAGCAGCTTACAGCGGACCGGACCCAATGAGCAGTTCTTC. Its protein product is CASSLQRTGPNEQFF.

The V call is TRBV30, the J call TRBJ2-7; 10 positions match TRBD1. V dropped 7 bases and J dropped 3; count of bases not matched to a gene: 6. Per germline, CDR1 GTSNPN and CDR2 SVGIG (reference sequence). The CDR3 covers 13 residues. The CDR3 DNA is TGTGCCTTGGCGGGACAGGGGTTCTACGAGCAGTACTTC. Its protein is CALAGQGFYEQYF.

The CDR3 DNA sequence: TGTGCCAGCAGGGGGGGGCAGCCTAACTATGGCTACACCTTC. It translates to CASRGGQPNYGYTF. The chain joins TRBV6-5 to TRBJ1-2, with a possible D match to TRBD1 (6 bases). V was pared by 6 bases and J by 0 bases, with 11 bases between. The V gene's germline CDR1 is MNHEY and CDR2 SVGAGI. The CDR3 consists of 14 residues.

This chain joins TRBV11-3 and TRBJ2-1; D uncertain. Trimming removed 3 bases from V and 7 bases from J, with 13 bases in between. Germline V CDR1 and CDR2: SGHNT, YENEEA. CDR3 size: 14 residues. CDR3 DNA: TGTGCCAGCAGCTTTCGATGGACCGATAATGAGCAGTTCTTC. As protein: CASSFRWTDNEQFF.

Written as DNA, the CDR3 is TGTGCCACCAGTGATTTAGGATCAGGGAGCACCGGGGAGCTGTTTTTT. Translated: CATSDLGSGSTGELFF. The chain combines TRBV24-1 with TRBJ2-2; TRBD1 or TRBD2 may be the D gene (5 bases each). The CDR3 totals 16 residues. V shed 1 base and J shed 4 bases, with 12 bases lying between them. Germline V gives CDR1 KGHDR, CDR2 SFDVKD.

The V call is TRBV25-1, the J call TRBJ2-5; no definite D call. The V gene lost 4 bases and the J gene lost 8 bases, with 17 bases spanning the gap. CDR1 and CDR2 from the germline V gene are MGHDK and SYGVNS. There are 14 residues in the CDR3. The CDR3 DNA reads TGTGCCAGCAGTGCGCCAAGTTTCCGGGCCACCCAGTACTTC. The encoded protein is CASSAPSFRATQYF.

The chain carries TRBV6-2 or TRBV6-3 and TRBJ2-1; D may be TRBD2 (6 bases). Germline V gene lookup returns CDR1 MNHEY and CDR2 SVGEGT. This CDR3 is 18 amino acids long. V lost 5 bases and J lost 0, with 20 bases in between. The CDR3 here is CASSQPLGRRSSYNEQFF. Here the CDR3 DNA reads TGTGCCAGCAGTCAGCCCTTGGGGAGGCGGAGCTCCTACAATGAGCAGTTCTTC.

The rearrangement joins TRBV5-6 to TRBJ1-6; D gene uncertain. The V end was cut by 2 bases, the J end by 7 bases, with 13 bases between. Germline CDR1 and CDR2: SGHDT and YYEEEE. The CDR3 totals 15 residues. The CDR3 nucleotides read TGTGCCAGCAGCTTTCAAACAGCCCTGAATTCACCCCTCCACTTT. Protein sequence: CASSFQTALNSPLHF.

The chain uses TRBV19 and TRBJ2-7; weak D call: TRBD2 (6 bases). Germline V lookup: CDR1 LNHDA, CDR2 SQIVND (reference sequence). V was pared by 2 bases and J by 6 bases, with 14 bases between. The CDR3 contains 14 residues. The CDR3 loop is CASSIPGRLSEQYF. Here the CDR3 DNA reads TGTGCCAGTAGTATACCGGGGAGGCTATCCGAGCAGTACTTC.

V and J are TRBV10-2 and TRBJ1-5; D gene ambiguous. V was shortened by 3 bases and J by 4 bases, with 4 bases between the two germline ends. This CDR3 region has 12 residues. Germline-derived CDR1 and CDR2 are WSHSY and SAAADI. The CDR3 DNA follows: TGCGCCAGCAGTGAAGGGAATCAGCCCCAGCATTTT. Protein: CASSEGNQPQHF.

This clone was detected once. The chain employs TRBV7-9 and TRBJ2-3, with 15 bases aligning to TRBD2. Unmatched junction bases numbered 9, after V lost 5 bases and J lost 0 bases. Germline V gene data show CDR1 as SEHNR and CDR2 as FQNEAQ (reference sequence). CDR3 length: 19 amino acids. The CDR3 coding sequence is TGTGCCAGCAGCCCCCCGGGACTAGCGGGAGGTCTTAGCACAGATACGCAGTATTTT. This encodes CASSPPGLAGGLSTDTQYF.

The chain is built from TRBV15 and TRBJ2-5; D not resolved. CDR1 and CDR2 from the germline V gene are LNHNV and YYDKDF (reference sequence). CDR3 length: 13 residues. Deletions cut 3 bases from V and 2 bases from J, with 7 bases between. The CDR3 DNA reads as TGTGCCACCAGCAGCCCGCAACAAGAGACCCAGTACTTC. This codes for CATSSPQQETQYF.

Comments on this clone: Sequence at one end of the junction differs from germline and may be a read error. The chain links TRBV9 to TRBJ1-2; the D is unclear. The CDR3 is 11 residues long. Per the germline V gene, CDR1 is SGDLS and CDR2 is YYNGEE. CDR3 residues: CASSVGGGYIF. The CDR3 nucleotides read TGTGCCAGCAGCGTAGGTGGAGGCTACATCTTC. Looking up the rest from reference TRBV9 and TRBJ1-2 gives the full variable domain: DSGVTQTPKHLITATGQRVTLRCSPRSGDLSVYWYQQSLDQGLQFLIQYYNGEERAKGNILERFSAQQFPDLHSELNLSSLELGDSALYFCASSVGGGYIFGSGTRLTVV.

The chain recombines TRBV3-1 (or the pseudogene TRBV3-2) with TRBJ2-3; 9 positions agree with TRBD2. From germline, CDR1 is LGHDT and CDR2 YNNKEL (reference sequence). The CDR3 extends over 14 amino acids. J gave up 5 bases and V 4 bases, and 4 bases lay outside the gene matches. The CDR3: CASSLAGVEDTQYF. DNA of the CDR3: TGTGCCAGCAGCCTAGCGGGAGTGGAAGATACGCAGTATTTT.